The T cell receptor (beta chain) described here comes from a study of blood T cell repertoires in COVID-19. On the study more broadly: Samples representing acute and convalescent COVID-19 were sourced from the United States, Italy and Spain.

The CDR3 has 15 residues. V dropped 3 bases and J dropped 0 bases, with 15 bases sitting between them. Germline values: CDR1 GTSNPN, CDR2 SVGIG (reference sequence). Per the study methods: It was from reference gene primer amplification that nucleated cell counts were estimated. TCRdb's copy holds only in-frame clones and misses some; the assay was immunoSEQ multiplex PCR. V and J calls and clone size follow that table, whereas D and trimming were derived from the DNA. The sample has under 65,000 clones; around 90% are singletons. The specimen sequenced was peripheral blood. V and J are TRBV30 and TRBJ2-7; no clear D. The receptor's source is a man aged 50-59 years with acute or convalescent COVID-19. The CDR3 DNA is TGTGCCTGGAGACCTGATCCTTCTAGCTCCTACGAGCAGTACTTC. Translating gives CAWRPDPSSSYEQYF.